The rows below give T cell receptor beta chains drawn from one sample of a study of blood T cells in healthy people across ages. TCRdb re-called the 5' RACE reads through MiXCR, storing one row per CDR3 protein. The data contain about 680,000 distinct CDR3 sequences, 45% to 50% of them singletons. Sequencing input: blood. Receptors originate from a woman aged 55-75 years in good health. Both conserved end residues are trimmed from each CDR3.

V	J	CDR3
TRBV7-3	TRBJ2-1	ASSFIADSYNEQF
TRBV12-3/TRBV12-4	TRBJ1-1	ASTLYPEAF
TRBV6-6	-	ASSYSIGGSWYEQY
TRBV6-2/TRBV6-3	TRBJ2-1	ASSPGGPQSSYNEQF
TRBV27	TRBJ2-4	ASAPVGTQKNIQY
TRBV6-6	TRBJ2-5	ASSTLGRETQY
TRBV2	TRBJ1-5	VSTAWGVGNQPQH
TRBV6-2/TRBV6-3	TRBJ2-1	ASLPGGLGGGDEQF
TRBV20-1	TRBJ2-1	SAAGTSGRTPDEQF
TRBV20-1	TRBJ2-7	SARVGGEQY
TRBV6-2/TRBV6-3	TRBJ1-1	ASTRDRSNTEAF
TRBV2	-	ASSGAGGIYNEQY
TRBV7-2	TRBJ2-3	ASSLARGTGLDTQY
TRBV24-1	TRBJ1-5	ATSDWTGDQPQH
TRBV11-1	TRBJ1-1	ANSQWGGMNTEAF
TRBV20-1	TRBJ1-1	SAREGKSEAF
TRBV10-3	-	AINPGTGGYEQY
TRBV25-1	TRBJ2-7	ASSRTRRFYEQY
TRBV24-1	TRBJ2-2	ATAGQSNTGELF
TRBV20-1	-	SAEAERYEQY
TRBV7-2	TRBJ1-6	ASSLMQGENSPLH
TRBV29-1	TRBJ2-1	SVAAALQYNEQF
TRBV20-1	TRBJ1-2	SSGSYGYT
TRBV20-1	TRBJ1-6	SAIGGSGSDSPLH
TRBV6-2/TRBV6-3	TRBJ2-1	ASSGSRQMNNEQF
TRBV27	TRBJ2-1	ASSPLAGVGAYNEQF
TRBV14	TRBJ2-7	ASGQDPPGGHYEQY
TRBV7-2	TRBJ2-1	ASSLAGIKGNEQF
TRBV25-1	TRBJ2-6	ASSEPGRVGTGANVLT
TRBV6-5	TRBJ2-2	ASSYEPAGTGELF
TRBV25-1	TRBJ2-5	ASSTGQGRIETQY
TRBV5-1	TRBJ1-4	ASSGAHQAELNEKLF
TRBV5-4	TRBJ1-6	ASSLGDRGRSSPLH
TRBV27	TRBJ2-2	ASSGRGTGELF
TRBV20-1	TRBJ2-1	SARVGRGHEQF
TRBV27	TRBJ1-2	ATLAWGTGGYGYT
TRBV12-3/TRBV12-4	TRBJ2-7	ASSLGQGVMQY
TRBV12-3/TRBV12-4	TRBJ2-1	ASSGHGSEQF
TRBV6-2/TRBV6-3	TRBJ2-3	ASSYAADTDTQY
TRBV5-1	TRBJ2-3	ASSLVALAGVGDTQY